The sequence of this TCR beta chain was determined in a study of shared clonotypes between healthy human individuals. Looking at the study overall: Contributing individuals were two females and a few males aged 18 to 49.

In this sample, this clone turned up once. The antigen remains unidentified. Findings of the study overall: Having only a few donors restricted how much genetic and exposure-history diversity was captured.

The CDR3 length is 14 residues. Germline-derived CDR1 and CDR2 are MDHEN and SYDVKM. V lost 5 bases, J lost 4 bases, and 5 bases stayed unmatched. The table came from immunoSEQ multiplex PCR; TCRdb's copy has only in-frame clones and leaves some out. The top ten clones hold more than 1.5% of a sample with about 2.2 million clones, under 95% of them seen once. Naive CD8 isolation took CD45RO-negative cells positively selected for CCR7 and excluded terminally differentiated effector memory CD45RA+ cells. The chain is built from TRBV28 and TRBJ2-7; 10 bases match TRBD1. The source material was naive CD8+ T cells from PBMCs. The source is a man between 18 and 35 years old in good health. Some clones in this sample may be carry-over from other donors' samples. Here the CDR3 reads CASSIRDRGYEQYF. The CDR3 DNA sequence: TGTGCCAGCAGTATCCGGGACAGGGGTTACGAGCAGTACTTC.